This TCR beta chain is drawn from a study of cytomegalovirus exposure and HLA in healthy donors. Whole-study results and caveats: CMV serostatus was the only immune exposure information that was available. Association of a missense DCLRE1C variant with TCR beta V- and J-gene trimming was reported in a later analysis.

V shed 2 bases and J 15 bases; nucleotides not matched to a gene: 13. This CDR3 spans 13 amino acids. Germline lookup yields CDR1 GTSNPN and CDR2 SVGIG (reference sequence). The study ran its PCR with 60 Vbeta and 13 Jbeta primers. Profiled with immunoSEQ multiplex PCR; TCRdb holds only in-frame clones, not every one. The table lists 150,000 to 200,000 clones, 87% of them singletons. In the case of this clone: Its antigen is still unknown.

The chain combines TRBV30 with TRBJ2-1; 7 positions agree with TRBD1. The receptor comes from a boy between 2 and 10 years old in good health and CMV-seronegative. Sequencing used PBMCs. The CDR3 loop reads CAWSLSQGTWRFF. The CDR3 DNA reads as TGTGCCTGGAGTCTATCACAGGGGACCTGGCGGTTCTTC.